The 22 T cell receptor beta chains below all came from one sample that was sequenced in a study of shared clonotypes between healthy human individuals. Generated by immunoSEQ multiplex PCR, the TCRdb table keeps only in-frame clones and is missing some. The repertoire holds about 2.4 million clones, with 93% as singletons. Sequencing was done on a sample of naive CD4+ T cells from PBMCs. Described subset: CD45RA+ positively selected. The receptors come from a man aged 18 to 35 in good health. Some clones in this sample may be carry-over from other donors' samples.

CDR3 region: CASSDFGGTGQFF. In nucleotides, the CDR3 is TGCGCCAGCAGCGACTTCGGGGGGACTGGGCAGTTCTTC. This chain connects TRBV5-1 to TRBJ2-1, with 7 positions matching TRBD2. Germline CDR1 and CDR2: SGHRS and YFSETQ. CDR3 size: 13 residues. The J segment lost 12 bases and the V segment lost 4 bases, leaving 10 bases of the junction unmatched. Combining the CDR3 with reference TRBV5-1 and TRBJ2-1 gives the whole variable domain KAGVTQTPRYLIKTRGQQVTLSCSPISGHRSVSWYQQTPGQGLQFLFEYFSETQRNKGNFPGRFSGRQFSNSRSEMNVSTLELGDSALYLCASSDFGGTGQFFGPGTRLTVL.

The rearrangement links TRBV7-2 to TRBJ2-2; 7 bases line up with TRBD2. Trimming took 5 bases from V and 4 from J; bases not matched to a gene: 7. The CDR3 totals 15 residues. The germline CDR1 and CDR2 sequences are SGHTA and FQGNSA. This CDR3 reads CASSPRRETTGELFF. The CDR3 bases are TGTGCCAGCAGCCCGCGGCGGGAGACCACCGGGGAGCTGTTTTTT.

This chain uses TRBV18 with TRBJ1-5; 7 bases are a match to TRBD1. J was trimmed by 6 bases and V by 9 bases; bases with no gene match: 14. Germline values: CDR1 KGHSH, CDR2 LQKENI. The CDR3 runs 15 residues. The CDR3 is CASDATRTGGQPQHF. The CDR3, as DNA: TGTGCCAGTGACGCCACTCGGACAGGTGGTCAGCCCCAGCATTTT.

The V and J genes are TRBV30 and TRBJ2-1, with D perhaps TRBD2 (5 bases). This CDR3 spans 12 amino acids. V lost 5 bases to trimming and J lost 8 bases, with 13 bases between them. From germline, CDR1 is GTSNPN and CDR2 SVGIG (reference sequence). The CDR3 DNA reads TGTGCCTGGGGCCCCCGAGCGGATGAGCAGTTCTTC. As protein: CAWGPRADEQFF. Together with reference TRBV30 and TRBJ2-1, the CDR3 gives the full variable domain: SQTIHQWPATLVQPVGSPLSLECTVEGTSNPNLYWYRQAAGRGLQLLFYSVGIGQISSEVPQNLSASRPQDRQFILSSKKLLLSDSGFYLCAWGPRADEQFFGPGTRLTVL.

This rearrangement joins TRBV5-1 to TRBJ2-7; TRBD1 matches 12 bases. Germline CDR1 and CDR2: SGHRS and YFSETQ. This CDR3 region has 15 residues. V gave up 4 bases and J gave up 7 bases; unmatched junction bases: 9. In DNA, the CDR3 is TGCGCCAGCAGCCGACCGGGACAGGGGGCAGGGGAGCAGTACTTC. Protein product: CASSRPGQGAGEQYF.

V and J are TRBV15 and TRBJ2-7, with D perhaps TRBD2 (5 bases). Between the trimmed V and J ends, which lost 9 bases and 0 bases, there was a span of 18 bases. The CDR3 loop spans 15 amino acids. Germline V lookup: CDR1 LNHNV, CDR2 YYDKDF (reference sequence). For the CDR3, the DNA is TGTGCCACGGAGCCGCGGGCAGGAAGCTCCTACGAGCAGTACTTC. As protein: CATEPRAGSSYEQYF.

This chain joins TRBV6-6 and TRBJ1-2; D is unclear. The CDR3 has 14 amino acids. Between the trimmed V and J ends, which lost 4 bases and 0 bases, there was a span of 9 bases. The germline gives CDR1 MNHNY, CDR2 SVGAGI (reference sequence). CDR3 protein: CASSSVVANYGYTF. CDR3 coding DNA: TGTGCCAGCAGTTCAGTGGTAGCTAACTATGGCTACACCTTC.

This chain uses TRBV29-1 with TRBJ1-6, with 8 bases that match TRBD1. This CDR3 has 13 residues. Germline lookup yields CDR1 SQVTM and CDR2 ANQGSEA. Losses at the gene ends were 7 bases for V and 7 bases for J; bases not matched to a gene: 6. The CDR3 nucleotides read TGCAGCGCGCGGGACAGGTCGAATTCACCCCTCCACTTT. As protein: CSARDRSNSPLHF. The full variable domain, completed using reference TRBV29-1 and TRBJ1-6, is SAVISQKPSRDICQRGTSLTIQCQVDSQVTMMFWYRQQPGQSLTLIATANQGSEATYESGFVIDKFPISRPNLTFSTLTVSNMSPEDSSIYLCSARDRSNSPLHFGNGTRLTVT.

The chain carries TRBV5-4 and TRBJ2-5, with 8 positions matching TRBD1. CDR3 length equals 17 residues. V lost 6 bases to trimming and J lost 4 bases; unmatched junction nucleotides: 17. Germline-derived CDR1 and CDR2 are SGHNT and YYREEE (reference sequence). The CDR3 sequence is CASTEQAGQGAGETQYF. The CDR3 DNA reads TGTGCCAGCACCGAGCAGGCAGGGCAGGGGGCAGGAGAGACCCAGTACTTC.

The chain has TRBV7-6 and TRBJ2-4; 7 nucleotides agree with TRBD2. The CDR3 has 14 residues. Germline CDR1 and CDR2: SGHVS and FNYEAQ. V lost 1 base to trimming and J lost 8 bases; unmatched junction nucleotides: 5. Here the CDR3 reads CASSLGAREDIQYF. The CDR3 DNA follows: TGTGCCAGCAGCTTAGGTGCACGGGAGGACATTCAGTACTTC.

A note on this clone: The sample contains more than one DNA sequence encoding this CDR3. This sequence joins TRBV28 and TRBJ2-7, with TRBD2 identical over 9 bases. The CDR3 has 14 amino acids. V shed 6 bases, J shed 0 bases, and the junction held 3 bases outside the gene matches. Germline CDR1 MDHEN, CDR2 SYDVKM. CDR3 region: CASRTSGSSYEQYF. CDR3 coding DNA: TGTGCCAGCAGGACTAGCGGCAGCTCCTACGAGCAGTACTTC.

Details on this clone: The same CDR3 arises from other DNA sequences in this sample as well. This chain links TRBV7-9 with TRBJ1-4; maybe TRBD1 (5 bases). Germline CDR1 reads SEHNR; CDR2 reads FQNEAQ (reference sequence). Trimming took 5 bases from V and 5 from J, leaving 9 bases between them. The CDR3 is 13 amino acids. As DNA, the CDR3 is TGTGCCAGCAGCCCCGGACAAAATGAAAAACTGTTTTTT. It translates to CASSPGQNEKLFF.

This chain joins TRBV5-1 and TRBJ2-7; D may correspond to TRBD1 or TRBD2 (5 bases each). This CDR3 spans 15 amino acids. Per germline, CDR1 SGHRS and CDR2 YFSETQ. Trimming removed 4 bases at V and 2 bases at J, with 16 bases between. The CDR3 nucleotides read TGCGCCAGCAGCGCAGGGCGTGGAGGAACCTACGAGCAGTACTTC. It yields the protein CASSAGRGGTYEQYF. The whole variable domain, remainder taken from reference TRBV5-1 and TRBJ2-7, is KAGVTQTPRYLIKTRGQQVTLSCSPISGHRSVSWYQQTPGQGLQFLFEYFSETQRNKGNFPGRFSGRQFSNSRSEMNVSTLELGDSALYLCASSAGRGGTYEQYFGPGTRLTVT.

The chain recombines TRBV6-6 with TRBJ2-2; unclear D gene. CDR3 length: 15 residues. V was cut by 0 bases and J by 11 bases, with 16 bases left in between. CDR1 and CDR2 (germline): MNHNY, SVGAGI (reference sequence). The CDR3 spells CASSYSFYRPLELFF. The DNA for the CDR3 is TGTGCCAGCAGTTACTCGTTTTACCGACCTCTAGAGCTGTTTTTT.

This clone was seen just once. The chain recombines TRBV5-1 with TRBJ2-5; D is ambiguous. The V gene's germline CDR1 is SGHRS and CDR2 YFSETQ. The CDR3 length is 13 residues. The V gene lost 5 bases and the J gene lost 1 base, with 9 bases spanning the gap. This CDR3 is CASSVAPQETQYF. The CDR3 coding sequence is TGCGCCAGCAGTGTTGCACCCCAAGAGACCCAGTACTTC.

Concerning this clone: The same CDR3 is also encoded by other DNA sequences in this sample. This chain joins TRBV20-1 and TRBJ1-2; no definite D call. Germline values: CDR1 DFQATT, CDR2 SNEGSKA (reference sequence). The CDR3 sequence is 11 residues long. The V end was cut by 5 bases, the J end by 5 bases, with 9 bases between. The CDR3 spells CSASTDYGYTF. The CDR3 region has the DNA TGCAGTGCTTCTACAGATTATGGCTACACCTTC.

The chain combines TRBV25-1 with TRBJ2-1; the match to TRBD2 covers 8 bases. This CDR3 comprises 13 residues. Germline CDR1 MGHDK, CDR2 SYGVNS. V lost 4 bases and J lost 9; bases outside the gene matches: 5. CDR3 bases: TGTGCCAGCAGTGCCTTAGCGGGAAGTGAGCAGTTCTTC. This translates into CASSALAGSEQFF.

This sequence joins TRBV19 and TRBJ1-5, with a possible D match to TRBD1 (5 bases). Between the trimmed V and J ends, which lost 3 bases and 2 bases, there was a span of 14 bases. The CDR3 extends over 16 amino acids. CDR1 and CDR2 (germline): LNHDA, SQIVND (reference sequence). CDR3 loop: CASSIGWGRGNQPQHF. In DNA, the CDR3 is TGTGCCAGTAGTATTGGGTGGGGCAGGGGCAATCAGCCCCAGCATTTT.

The V and J genes are TRBV28 and TRBJ1-5; TRBD1 might be the D (5 bases). This CDR3 has 17 residues. Trimming left V 3 bases short and J 1 base short, with 16 bases between. The V gene's germline CDR1 is MDHEN and CDR2 SYDVKM. For the CDR3, the DNA is TGTGCCAGCAGTTTCAGGGTCACTGGGTGGAGCAATCAGCCCCAGCATTTT. The encoded protein is CASSFRVTGWSNQPQHF.

This chain links TRBV18 with TRBJ2-7, with D possibly matching TRBD1 (6 bases). The germline CDR1 and CDR2 sequences are KGHSH and LQKENI. The CDR3 length is 16 residues. V was cut by 4 bases and J by 5 bases, with 21 bases left in between. CDR3 nucleotides: TGTGCCAGCTCACGACAGGCCGACAGCTCCTATGACGAGCAGTACTTC. This gives the protein CASSRQADSSYDEQYF.

This clone was recorded only once. The chain carries TRBV2 and TRBJ1-5; the D gene is possibly TRBD1 (6 bases). The V gene lost 6 bases and the J gene lost 2 bases, with 14 bases spanning the gap. Germline CDR1 is SNHLY and CDR2 is FYNNEI. The CDR3 is made up of 15 amino acids. In nucleotides, the CDR3 is TGTGCCAGCAGGCCCGGTCGACAGGGCAATCAGCCCCAGCATTTT. Translating gives CASRPGRQGNQPQHF.

The rearrangement joins TRBV7-2 to TRBJ2-1; TRBD2 matches 12 bases. V trimming: 5 bases; J trimming: 8 bases; junction bases outside the gene matches: 10. The germline gives CDR1 SGHTA, CDR2 FQGNSA. This CDR3 has 16 residues. CDR3 bases: TGTGCCAGCAGCAGGGAAGCTAGCGGGAGGGCCCATGAGCAGTTCTTC. Amino acids: CASSREASGRAHEQFF.